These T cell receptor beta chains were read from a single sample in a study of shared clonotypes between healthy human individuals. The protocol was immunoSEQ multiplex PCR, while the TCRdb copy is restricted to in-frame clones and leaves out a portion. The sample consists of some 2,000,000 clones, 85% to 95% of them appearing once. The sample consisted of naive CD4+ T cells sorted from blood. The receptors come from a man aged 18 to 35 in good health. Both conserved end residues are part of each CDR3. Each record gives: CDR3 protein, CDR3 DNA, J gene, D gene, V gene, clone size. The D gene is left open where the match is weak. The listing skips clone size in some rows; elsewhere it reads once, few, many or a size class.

CDR3aa: CASSFRPQGTGELFF; CDR3nt: TGTGCCAGCAGCTTTAGGCCCCAAGGGACTGGGGAGCTGTTTTTT; j_gene: TRBJ2-2; d_gene: -; v_gene: TRBV11-2; abundance: -
CDR3aa: CASSSYSNQPQHF; CDR3nt: TGTGCCAGCAGCTCATATAGCAATCAGCCCCAGCATTTT; j_gene: TRBJ1-5; d_gene: -; v_gene: TRBV7-2; abundance: -
CDR3aa: CASSGRDLSETQYF; CDR3nt: TGTGCCAGCAGCGGACGGGACTTATCGGAGACCCAGTACTTC; j_gene: TRBJ2-5; d_gene: -; v_gene: TRBV5-4; abundance: -
CDR3aa: CASSRQGRDNSPLHF; CDR3nt: TGCGCCAGCAGCAGACAGGGTCGGGATAATTCACCCCTCCACTTT; j_gene: TRBJ1-6; d_gene: TRBD1; v_gene: TRBV10-2; abundance: once
CDR3aa: CSVEASSYNEQFF; CDR3nt: TGCAGCGTTGAGGCCAGCTCCTACAATGAGCAGTTCTTC; j_gene: TRBJ2-1; d_gene: -; v_gene: TRBV29-1; abundance: once
CDR3aa: CASSVASVTGGEQFF; CDR3nt: TGTGCCAGCAGTGTCGCCAGCGTGACGGGAGGTGAGCAGTTCTTC; j_gene: TRBJ2-1; d_gene: TRBD2; v_gene: TRBV2; abundance: -
CDR3aa: CASIPGEVRRQPQHF; CDR3nt: TGTGCCAGCATCCCAGGGGAGGTAAGGAGGCAGCCCCAGCATTTT; j_gene: TRBJ1-5; d_gene: -; v_gene: TRBV6-1; abundance: -
CDR3aa: CASSTTHQETQYF; CDR3nt: TGTGCCAGCTCGACTACACACCAAGAGACCCAGTACTTC; j_gene: TRBJ2-5; d_gene: -; v_gene: TRBV18; abundance: -
CDR3aa: CASSVARVYNEKLFF; CDR3nt: TGTGCCAGCAGCGTCGCAAGGGTCTATAATGAAAAACTGTTTTTT; j_gene: TRBJ1-4; d_gene: -; v_gene: TRBV14; abundance: -
CDR3aa: CAISESTGGSQETQYF; CDR3nt: TGTGCCATCAGTGAGTCTACGGGAGGGTCCCAAGAGACCCAGTACTTC; j_gene: TRBJ2-5; d_gene: TRBD2; v_gene: TRBV10-3; abundance: -
CDR3aa: CASSANSGSTDTQYF; CDR3nt: TGTGCCAGCAGTGCGAATAGCGGTAGCACAGATACGCAGTATTTT; j_gene: TRBJ2-3; d_gene: -; v_gene: TRBV2; abundance: -
CDR3aa: CASSQDWAGGNEKLFF; CDR3nt: TGCGCCAGCAGCCAAGATTGGGCAGGAGGTAATGAAAAACTGTTTTTT; j_gene: TRBJ1-4; d_gene: -; v_gene: TRBV4-3; abundance: -
CDR3aa: CASVTGGGSSPLHF; CDR3nt: TGTGCCAGCGTAACGGGGGGGGGAAGCTCACCCCTCCACTTT; j_gene: TRBJ1-6; d_gene: -; v_gene: TRBV28; abundance: -
CDR3aa: CASSPGTGPALGNYF; CDR3nt: TGTGCCAGCAGTCCCGGGACAGGGCCCGCCCTGGGGAACTACTTC; j_gene: TRBJ2-5; d_gene: TRBD1; v_gene: TRBV28; abundance: -
CDR3aa: CASSVTWRGRGNTEAFF; CDR3nt: TGTGCCAGCAGTGTGACCTGGAGGGGGCGAGGGAACACTGAAGCTTTCTTT; j_gene: TRBJ1-1; d_gene: TRBD1; v_gene: TRBV6-1; abundance: -
CDR3aa: CASSHNRQTNEKLFF; CDR3nt: TGTGCCAGCAGCCATAACAGGCAAACTAATGAAAAACTGTTTTTT; j_gene: TRBJ1-4; d_gene: -; v_gene: TRBV7-9; abundance: few
CDR3aa: CASSEGTTVYGYTF; CDR3nt: TGTGCCAGCAGTGAAGGGACAACGGTTTATGGCTACACCTTC; j_gene: TRBJ1-2; d_gene: -; v_gene: TRBV6-1; abundance: -
CDR3aa: CAWSRPLSYNEQFF; CDR3nt: TGTGCCTGGAGCCGCCCCTTGTCCTACAATGAGCAGTTCTTC; j_gene: TRBJ2-1; d_gene: -; v_gene: TRBV30; abundance: once
CDR3aa: CASSVTSGSTYEQYF; CDR3nt: TGTGCCAGCAGCGTAACCAGCGGGTCCACCTACGAGCAGTACTTC; j_gene: TRBJ2-7; d_gene: -; v_gene: TRBV9; abundance: -
CDR3aa: CASSLQGASNQPQHF; CDR3nt: TGTGCCAGCAGCTTACAGGGGGCCAGCAATCAGCCCCAGCATTTT; j_gene: TRBJ1-5; d_gene: TRBD1; v_gene: TRBV7-9; abundance: -
CDR3aa: CASSVEGLAKNIQYF; CDR3nt: TGTGCCAGCAGCGTTGAGGGCTTAGCCAAAAACATTCAGTACTTC; j_gene: TRBJ2-4; d_gene: -; v_gene: TRBV9; abundance: -
CDR3aa: CAWSPLLSNNSPLHF; CDR3nt: TGTGCCTGGAGTCCCCTTCTGTCGAATAATTCACCCCTCCACTTT; j_gene: TRBJ1-6; d_gene: -; v_gene: TRBV30; abundance: -
CDR3aa: CAATFPGLFYGYTF; CDR3nt: TGTGCCGCCACCTTCCCGGGACTATTCTATGGCTACACCTTC; j_gene: TRBJ1-2; d_gene: -; v_gene: TRBV6-1; abundance: -
CDR3aa: CASSPDRMNTEAFF; CDR3nt: TGTGCCAGCAGCCCGGATCGGATGAACACTGAAGCTTTCTTT; j_gene: TRBJ1-1; d_gene: -; v_gene: TRBV7-2; abundance: -
CDR3aa: CASSFRGTGANVLTF; CDR3nt: TGTGCCAGCAGCTTCAGAGGGACTGGGGCCAACGTCCTGACTTTC; j_gene: TRBJ2-6; d_gene: -; v_gene: TRBV13; abundance: -
CDR3aa: CASSQVGTSYVEQYF; CDR3nt: TGCGCCAGCAGCCAGGTTGGGACAAGTTACGTGGAGCAGTACTTC; j_gene: TRBJ2-7; d_gene: -; v_gene: TRBV5-1; abundance: -
CDR3aa: CASSDEQYLAKNIQYF; CDR3nt: TGCGCCAGCAGTGACGAGCAGTACCTAGCCAAAAACATTCAGTACTTC; j_gene: TRBJ2-4; d_gene: -; v_gene: TRBV10-2; abundance: -
CDR3aa: CASSKGQTYNEQFF; CDR3nt: TGCGCCAGCAGCAAGGGACAGACCTACAATGAGCAGTTCTTC; j_gene: TRBJ2-1; d_gene: TRBD1; v_gene: TRBV5-1; abundance: -
CDR3aa: CASSQDRIGLAGAEQYF; CDR3nt: TGCGCCAGCAGCCAAGACCGGATCGGACTAGCGGGAGCCGAGCAGTACTTC; j_gene: TRBJ2-7; d_gene: TRBD2; v_gene: TRBV4-3; abundance: -
CDR3aa: CAWSLSLVSGNTIYF; CDR3nt: TGTGCCTGGAGTCTCAGTCTAGTCTCTGGAAACACCATATATTTT; j_gene: TRBJ1-3; d_gene: -; v_gene: TRBV30; abundance: -
CDR3aa: CASSLAFKDSSYEQYF; CDR3nt: TGTGCCAGCAGCTTGGCCTTCAAGGACAGTTCCTACGAGCAGTACTTC; j_gene: TRBJ2-7; d_gene: -; v_gene: TRBV7-9; abundance: few
CDR3aa: CASSVTDTQYF; CDR3nt: TGTGCCAGCAGCGTGACAGATACGCAGTATTTT; j_gene: TRBJ2-3; d_gene: -; v_gene: TRBV7-3; abundance: -
CDR3aa: CASSPTGVRGEQYF; CDR3nt: TGTGCCAGCAGCCCAACGGGGGTCCGGGGGGAGCAGTACTTC; j_gene: TRBJ2-7; d_gene: -; v_gene: TRBV11-2; abundance: -
CDR3aa: CASSQGQVSTDTQYF; CDR3nt: TGCGCCAGCAGCCAAGGACAGGTCAGCACAGATACGCAGTATTTT; j_gene: TRBJ2-3; d_gene: -; v_gene: TRBV4-3; abundance: -
CDR3aa: CASSQVAGATDTQYF; CDR3nt: TGCGCCAGCAGCCAAGTAGCGGGGGCGACAGATACGCAGTATTTT; j_gene: TRBJ2-3; d_gene: TRBD2; v_gene: TRBV4-1; abundance: -
CDR3aa: CASSVLSGGSYNEQFF; CDR3nt: TGTGCCAGCAGCGTCCTTAGCGGGGGCTCCTACAATGAGCAGTTCTTC; j_gene: TRBJ2-1; d_gene: TRBD2; v_gene: TRBV9; abundance: -
CDR3aa: CASRTQGRYEKLFF; CDR3nt: TGTGCCAGCAGGACCCAGGGACGTTATGAAAAACTGTTTTTT; j_gene: TRBJ1-4; d_gene: -; v_gene: TRBV28; abundance: -
CDR3aa: CASSTQGANTEAFF; CDR3nt: TGTGCCAGCAGTACCCAGGGGGCCAACACTGAAGCTTTCTTT; j_gene: TRBJ1-1; d_gene: TRBD1; v_gene: TRBV28; abundance: -
CDR3aa: CASQRLELEEKLFF; CDR3nt: TGTGCCAGTCAGCGGTTGGAACTAGAGGAAAAACTGTTTTTT; j_gene: TRBJ1-4; d_gene: -; v_gene: TRBV6-1; abundance: once
CDR3aa: CASSQDRRGPLGEQYF; CDR3nt: TGCGCCAGCAGCCAAGATAGGAGAGGACCTCTGGGGGAGCAGTACTTC; j_gene: TRBJ2-7; d_gene: -; v_gene: TRBV4-1; abundance: once
CDR3aa: CASSPDRGGYGYTF; CDR3nt: TGTGCCAGCAGCCCTGACAGGGGAGGCTATGGCTACACCTTC; j_gene: TRBJ1-2; d_gene: TRBD1; v_gene: TRBV7-2; abundance: once
CDR3aa: CASSALQNTGELFF; CDR3nt: TGTGCCAGCAGCGCATTACAGAACACCGGGGAGCTGTTTTTT; j_gene: TRBJ2-2; d_gene: -; v_gene: TRBV9; abundance: once